The T cell receptor beta chain described here comes from a study of blood T cell repertoires in COVID-19. Study-level information: Collection of acute and convalescent COVID-19 samples took place in the United States, Italy and Spain. PBMCs, B-cell-depleted T cells, or T cells were the source of the cDNA or gDNA that made up the material.

Methods used by the authors: Estimation of nucleated cell counts relied on the amplification of reference gene primers. Sequencing was performed with immunoSEQ multiplex PCR; in TCRdb, only in-frame clones are kept and a portion is missing. V and J calls and clone size follow that table, whereas D and trimming were derived from the DNA. The table includes tens of thousands of clones, less than 85% detected once. This clone was observed a single time. The CDR3 has 12 amino acids. Unmatched junction bases numbered 4, after V lost 2 bases and J lost 9 bases. CDR1 and CDR2 (germline): SGHDT, YYEEEE. V usage is TRBV5-6 and J usage is TRBJ1-1; 7 nucleotides agree with TRBD1. Sequenced material: peripheral blood. The TCR originated in a man between 65 and 85 years old with active COVID-19. The CDR3 sequence is CASSFVDRQAFF. The CDR3 nucleotides read TGTGCCAGCAGCTTTGTGGACAGGCAAGCTTTCTTT.